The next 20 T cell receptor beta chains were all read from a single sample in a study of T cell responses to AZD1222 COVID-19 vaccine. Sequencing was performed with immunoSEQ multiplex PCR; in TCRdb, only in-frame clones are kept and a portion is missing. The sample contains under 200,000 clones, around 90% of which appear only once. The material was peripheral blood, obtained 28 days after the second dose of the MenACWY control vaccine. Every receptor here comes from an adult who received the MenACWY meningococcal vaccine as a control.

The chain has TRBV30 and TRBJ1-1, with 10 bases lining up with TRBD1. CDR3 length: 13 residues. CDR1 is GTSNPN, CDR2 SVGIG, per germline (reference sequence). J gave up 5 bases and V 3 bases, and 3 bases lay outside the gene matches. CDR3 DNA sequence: TGTGCCTGGAGCCGGGACAGGGGAACTGAAGCTTTCTTT. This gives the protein CAWSRDRGTEAFF.

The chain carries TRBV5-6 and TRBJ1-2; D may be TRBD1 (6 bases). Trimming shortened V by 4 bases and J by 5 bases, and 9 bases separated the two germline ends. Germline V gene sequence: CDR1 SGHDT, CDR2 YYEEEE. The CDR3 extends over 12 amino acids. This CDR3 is CASSPGEYGYTF. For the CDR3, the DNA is TGTGCCAGCAGCCCAGGGGAGTATGGCTACACCTTC. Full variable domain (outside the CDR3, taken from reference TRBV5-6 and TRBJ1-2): DAGVTQSPTHLIKTRGQQVTLRCSPKSGHDTVSWYQQALGQGPQFIFQYYEEEERQRGNFPDRFSGHQFPNYSSELNVNALLLGDSALYLCASSPGEYGYTFGSGTRLTVV.

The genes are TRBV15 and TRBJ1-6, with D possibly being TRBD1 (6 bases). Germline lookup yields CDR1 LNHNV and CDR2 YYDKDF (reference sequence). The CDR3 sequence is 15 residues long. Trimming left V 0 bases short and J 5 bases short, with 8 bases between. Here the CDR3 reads CATSREGGNNSPLHF. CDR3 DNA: TGTGCCACCAGCAGAGAAGGGGGAAATAATTCACCCCTCCACTTT.

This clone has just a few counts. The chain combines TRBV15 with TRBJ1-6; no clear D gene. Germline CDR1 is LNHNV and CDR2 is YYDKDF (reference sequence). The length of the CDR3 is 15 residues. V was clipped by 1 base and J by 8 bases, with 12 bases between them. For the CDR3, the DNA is TGTGCCACCAGCAGAGTATGGGGTAGGGATTCACCCCTCCACTTT. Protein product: CATSRVWGRDSPLHF.

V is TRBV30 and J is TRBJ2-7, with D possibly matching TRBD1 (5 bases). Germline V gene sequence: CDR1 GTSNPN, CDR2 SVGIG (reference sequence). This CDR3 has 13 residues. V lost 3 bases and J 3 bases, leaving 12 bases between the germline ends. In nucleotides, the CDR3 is TGTGCCTGGAGGCTCGGCAGGGACTACGAGCAGTACTTC. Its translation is CAWRLGRDYEQYF.

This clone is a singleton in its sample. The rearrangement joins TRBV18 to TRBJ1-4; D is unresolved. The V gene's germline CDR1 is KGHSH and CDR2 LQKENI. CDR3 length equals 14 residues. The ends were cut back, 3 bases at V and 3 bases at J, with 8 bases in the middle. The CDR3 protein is CASSPGRSNEKLFF. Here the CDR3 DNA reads TGTGCCAGCTCACCCGGGCGGTCTAATGAAAAACTGTTTTTT.

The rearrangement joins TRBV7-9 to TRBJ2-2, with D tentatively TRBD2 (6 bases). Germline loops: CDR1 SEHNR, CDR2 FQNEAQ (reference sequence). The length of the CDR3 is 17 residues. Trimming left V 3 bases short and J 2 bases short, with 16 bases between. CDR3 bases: TGTGCCAGCAGCTTGGGACTTAGTGGGGGAAACACCGGGGAGCTGTTTTTT. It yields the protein CASSLGLSGGNTGELFF. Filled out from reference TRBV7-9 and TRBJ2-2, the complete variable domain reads DTGVSQNPRHKITKRGQNVTFRCDPISEHNRLYWYRQTLGQGPEFLTYFQNEAQLEKSRLLSDRFSAERPKGSFSTLEIQRTEQGDSAMYLCASSLGLSGGNTGELFFGEGSRLTVL.

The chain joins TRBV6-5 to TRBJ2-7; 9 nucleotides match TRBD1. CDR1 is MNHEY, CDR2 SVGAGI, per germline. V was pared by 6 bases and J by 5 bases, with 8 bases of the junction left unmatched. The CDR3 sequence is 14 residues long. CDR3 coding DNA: TGTGCCAGCAGCCACGGACAGGGGCTGGACGAGCAGTACTTC. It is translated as CASSHGQGLDEQYF.

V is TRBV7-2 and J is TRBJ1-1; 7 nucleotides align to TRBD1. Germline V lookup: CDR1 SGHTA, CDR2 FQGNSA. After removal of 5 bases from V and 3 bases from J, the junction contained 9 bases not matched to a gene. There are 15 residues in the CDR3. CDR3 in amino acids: CASSVNRGPDTEAFF. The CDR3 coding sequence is TGTGCCAGCAGCGTGAACAGGGGCCCCGACACTGAAGCTTTCTTT.

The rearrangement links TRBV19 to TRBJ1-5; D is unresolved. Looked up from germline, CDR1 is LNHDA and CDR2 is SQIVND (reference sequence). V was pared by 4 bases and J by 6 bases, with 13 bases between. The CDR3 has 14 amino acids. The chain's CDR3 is CASSTRRVGQPQHF. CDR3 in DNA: TGTGCCAGTAGTACCCGACGGGTGGGTCAGCCCCAGCATTTT.

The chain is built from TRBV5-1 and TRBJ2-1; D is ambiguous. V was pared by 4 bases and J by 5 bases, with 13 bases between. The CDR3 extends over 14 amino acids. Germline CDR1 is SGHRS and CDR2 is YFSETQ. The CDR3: CASSPGGLNNEQFF. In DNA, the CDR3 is TGCGCCAGCAGCCCCGGTGGCCTAAACAATGAGCAGTTCTTC.

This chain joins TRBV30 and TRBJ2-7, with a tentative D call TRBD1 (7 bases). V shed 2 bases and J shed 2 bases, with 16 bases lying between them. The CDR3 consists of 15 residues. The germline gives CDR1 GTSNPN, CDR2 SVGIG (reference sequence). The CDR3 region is CAWSRGRDAPYEQYF. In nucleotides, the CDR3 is TGTGCCTGGAGTAGGGGGCGGGATGCCCCCTACGAGCAGTACTTC.

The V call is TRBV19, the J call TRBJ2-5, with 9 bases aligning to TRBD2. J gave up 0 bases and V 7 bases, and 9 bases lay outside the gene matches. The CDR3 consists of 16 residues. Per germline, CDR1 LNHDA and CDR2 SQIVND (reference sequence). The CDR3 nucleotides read TGTGCCAGTAAAGACCCGAGCGGGGGGAACCAAGAGACCCAGTACTTC. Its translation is CASKDPSGGNQETQYF. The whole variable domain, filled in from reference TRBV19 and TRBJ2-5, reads DGGITQSPKYLFRKEGQNVTLSCEQNLNHDAMYWYRQDPGQGLRLIYYSQIVNDFQKGDIAEGYSVSREKKESFPLTVTSAQKNPTAFYLCASKDPSGGNQETQYFGPGTRLLVL.

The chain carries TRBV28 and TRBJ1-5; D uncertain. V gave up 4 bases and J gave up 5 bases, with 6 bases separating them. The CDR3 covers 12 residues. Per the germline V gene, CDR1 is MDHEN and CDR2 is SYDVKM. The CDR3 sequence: CASSSPDQPQHF. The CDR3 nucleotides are TGTGCCAGCAGTTCCCCCGATCAGCCCCAGCATTTT.

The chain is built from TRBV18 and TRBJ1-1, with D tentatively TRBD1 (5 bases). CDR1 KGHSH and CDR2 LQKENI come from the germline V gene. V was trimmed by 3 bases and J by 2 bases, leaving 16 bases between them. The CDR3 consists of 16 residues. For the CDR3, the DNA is TGTGCCAGCTCACCCCCGGTCCCGACAGCCAACACTGAAGCTTTCTTT. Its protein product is CASSPPVPTANTEAFF.

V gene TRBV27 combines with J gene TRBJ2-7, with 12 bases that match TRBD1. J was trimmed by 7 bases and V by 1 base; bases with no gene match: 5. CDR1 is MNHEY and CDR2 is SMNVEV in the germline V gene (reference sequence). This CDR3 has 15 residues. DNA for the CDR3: TGTGCCAGCAGTTTATTGGGACAGGGGGCGGGAGAGCAGTACTTC. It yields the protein CASSLLGQGAGEQYF.

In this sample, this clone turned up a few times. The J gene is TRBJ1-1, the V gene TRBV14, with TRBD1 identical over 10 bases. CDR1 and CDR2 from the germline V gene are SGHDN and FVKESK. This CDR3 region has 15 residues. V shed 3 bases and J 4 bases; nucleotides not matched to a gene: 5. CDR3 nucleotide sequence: TGTGCCAGCAGCCACACCGGGACAGGGGTCACTGAAGCTTTCTTT. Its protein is CASSHTGTGVTEAFF.

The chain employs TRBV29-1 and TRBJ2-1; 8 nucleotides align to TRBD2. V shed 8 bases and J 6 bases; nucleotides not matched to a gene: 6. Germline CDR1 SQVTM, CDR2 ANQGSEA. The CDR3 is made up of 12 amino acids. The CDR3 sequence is CSRGGYGNEQFF. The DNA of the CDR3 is TGCAGCCGGGGGGGATACGGCAATGAGCAGTTCTTC.

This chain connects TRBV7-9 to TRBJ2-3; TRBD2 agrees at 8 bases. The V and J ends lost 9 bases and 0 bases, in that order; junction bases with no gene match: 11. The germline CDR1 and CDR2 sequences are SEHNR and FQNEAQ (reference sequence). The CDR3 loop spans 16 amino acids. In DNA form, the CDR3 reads TGTGCCAGTCGCGGGGGGATTAGAGGGAGCACAGATACGCAGTATTTT. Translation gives CASRGGIRGSTDTQYF.

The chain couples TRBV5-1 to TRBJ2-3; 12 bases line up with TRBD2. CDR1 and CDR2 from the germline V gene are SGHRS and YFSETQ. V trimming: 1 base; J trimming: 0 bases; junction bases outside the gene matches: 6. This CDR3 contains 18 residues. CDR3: CASSLPLAGGSSTDTQYF. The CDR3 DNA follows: TGCGCCAGCAGCTTGCCGCTAGCGGGAGGGTCCAGCACAGATACGCAGTATTTT. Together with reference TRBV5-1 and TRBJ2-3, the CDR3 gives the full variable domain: KAGVTQTPRYLIKTRGQQVTLSCSPISGHRSVSWYQQTPGQGLQFLFEYFSETQRNKGNFPGRFSGRQFSNSRSEMNVSTLELGDSALYLCASSLPLAGGSSTDTQYFGPGTRLTVL.